Sequencing of this TCR beta chain was carried out in a study of CD8 T cells in ankylosing spondylitis. Study results and caveats: Certain motif variants had earlier been reported in reactive arthritis synovial fluid and blood. Peripheral blood held disease-linked clones only at relatively low frequency, and these were CD8+. According to the report, clones linked to the disease were significantly enriched in matched synovial fluid samples taken from ankylosing spondylitis patients.

Preparation of TCR beta libraries was done by quantitative 5'-RACE with molecular barcodes. TCRdb redid the calling of the 5' RACE reads with MiXCR, one entry per CDR3 protein. The table includes more than 150,000 distinct CDR3 sequences, around a sixth detected once. With 7 bases removed from V and 0 bases from J, the gap between germline ends came to 14 bases. The CDR3 spans 15 residues. The germline CDR1 and CDR2 sequences are SGHTA and FQGNSA. Details on this clonotype: The target antigen is unknown.

The TCR originated in a male donor under 30 with ankylosing spondylitis or in good health (not recorded which). The sequenced material came from blood, either unsorted or a sorted T cell fraction (not recorded which). The rearrangement links TRBV7-2 to TRBJ2-3; possible D gene TRBD2, 5 bases. CDR3 DNA sequence: TGTGCCAGCAACCGACGGGGTGCTAGCACAGATACGCAGTATTTT. Its protein product is CASNRRGASTDTQYF.